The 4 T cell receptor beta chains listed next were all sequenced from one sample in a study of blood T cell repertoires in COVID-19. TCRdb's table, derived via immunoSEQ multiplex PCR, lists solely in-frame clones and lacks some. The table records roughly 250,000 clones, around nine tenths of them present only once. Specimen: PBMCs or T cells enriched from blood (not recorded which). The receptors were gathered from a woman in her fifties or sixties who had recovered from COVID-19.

This chain's CDR3 is CASKLRDVSYEQYF. CDR3 sequence (DNA): TGTGCCAGCAAGTTGCGGGATGTCTCCTACGAGCAGTACTTC. The chain employs TRBV21-1 and TRBJ2-7; the D segment call TRBD2 is taken from the table without a DNA check. TRBV21-1 is designated a pseudogene. The CDR3 is 14 residues long.

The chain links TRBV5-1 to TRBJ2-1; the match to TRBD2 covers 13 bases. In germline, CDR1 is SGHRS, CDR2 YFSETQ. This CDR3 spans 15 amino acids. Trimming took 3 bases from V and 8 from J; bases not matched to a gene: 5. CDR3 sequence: CASSWGLAGIDEQFF. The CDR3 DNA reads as TGCGCCAGCAGCTGGGGACTAGCGGGAATCGATGAGCAGTTCTTC.

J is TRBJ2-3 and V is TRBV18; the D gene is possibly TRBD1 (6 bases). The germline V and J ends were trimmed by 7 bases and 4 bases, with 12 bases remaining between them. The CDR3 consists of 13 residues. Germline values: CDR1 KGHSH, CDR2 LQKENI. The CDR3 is CASYREGADTQYF. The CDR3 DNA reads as TGTGCCAGCTATCGTGAGGGGGCAGATACGCAGTATTTT.

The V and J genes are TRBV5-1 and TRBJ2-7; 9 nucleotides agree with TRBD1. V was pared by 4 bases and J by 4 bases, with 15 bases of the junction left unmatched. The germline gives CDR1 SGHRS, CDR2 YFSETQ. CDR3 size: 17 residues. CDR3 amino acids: CASSGTLWGTGKYEQYF. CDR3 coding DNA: TGCGCCAGCAGCGGAACTCTGTGGGGGACAGGGAAATACGAGCAGTACTTC.